Sequencing of this T cell receptor beta chain was carried out in a study of control samples from healthy donors and cancer patients. The assay was immunoSEQ multiplex PCR, and TCRdb's table has in-frame clones only and misses some. Altogether 120,000 or so clones are present, 85% to 95% being singletons, with the ten largest covering 1.5% to 2%. With 5 bases removed from V and 0 bases from J, the gap between germline ends came to 11 bases. Germline V gene lookup returns CDR1 KGHSH and CDR2 LQKENI. This CDR3 is 15 amino acids long. The sequenced sample was PBMCs. This chain links TRBV18 with TRBJ2-1; TRBD2 might be the D (6 bases). This TCR came from a middle-aged man with head and neck cancer. The DNA for the CDR3 is TGTGCCAGCTCAAAGGGGACTGGCTCCTACAATGAGCAGTTCTTC. Translated, it gives CASSKGTGSYNEQFF.